The 27 T cell receptor beta chains in this list originate from one sample, sequenced in a study of shared clonotypes between healthy human individuals. CD45RO-negative, CCR7-selected cells formed the naive CD8 fraction, which excluded terminally differentiated effector memory CD45RA+ cells. Sequencing used immunoSEQ multiplex PCR; TCRdb keeps in-frame clones, though not all of them. The sample has approximately 2,200,000 clones; 85% to 95% are singletons. Material for sequencing was naive CD8+ T cells from PBMCs. These receptors were taken from a man aged 18 to 35 in good health. Some clones in this sample may be carry-over from other donors' samples.

In this sample, this clone turned up once. The V call is TRBV28, the J call TRBJ2-7, with D unclear. CDR3 length equals 14 residues. In germline, CDR1 is MDHEN, CDR2 SYDVKM. V gave up 5 bases and J gave up 2 bases, with 13 bases separating them. The CDR3, as DNA: TGTGCCAGCAGTGGTGGGCTGAGAACCTACGAGCAGTACTTC. Protein: CASSGGLRTYEQYF.

This clone was observed a single time. V gene TRBV11-2 combines with J gene TRBJ2-4; D is unclear. With 6 bases removed from V and 8 bases from J, the gap between germline ends came to 8 bases. Per germline, CDR1 SGHAT and CDR2 FQNNGV. The CDR3 runs 11 residues. The CDR3 loop reads CASRDGDIQYF. The DNA for the CDR3 is TGTGCCAGCAGAGACGGCGACATTCAGTACTTC. The variable domain in full, completed from reference TRBV11-2 and TRBJ2-4, reads EAGVAQSPRYKIIEKRQSVAFWCNPISGHATLYWYQQILGQGPKLLIQFQNNGVVDDSQLPKDRFSAERLKGVDSTLKIQPAKLEDSAVYLCASRDGDIQYFGAGTRLSVL.

The chain has TRBV7-2 and TRBJ2-7; a possible D gene is TRBD2 (5 bases). This CDR3 region has 15 residues. Germline V gene sequence: CDR1 SGHTA, CDR2 FQGNSA. V was clipped by 5 bases and J by 2 bases, with 16 bases between them. The DNA of the CDR3 is TGTGCCAGCAGCCCTAGGGTCAGCGGCGCCTACGAGCAGTACTTC. Encoded protein: CASSPRVSGAYEQYF.

The chain combines TRBV6-6 with TRBJ1-2, with unresolved D. In germline, CDR1 is MNHNY, CDR2 SVGAGI (reference sequence). The V end was cut by 2 bases, the J end by 0 bases, with 10 bases between. The CDR3 runs 15 residues. In DNA, the CDR3 is TGTGCCAGCAGTTACGGCGGAGAGACTAACTATGGCTACACCTTC. Protein sequence: CASSYGGETNYGYTF.

The rearrangement uses TRBV6-1 and TRBJ2-3; 10 nucleotides align to TRBD2. Germline V lookup: CDR1 MNHNS, CDR2 SASEGT. The CDR3 is 17 amino acids. After removal of 2 bases from V and 0 bases from J, the junction contained 5 bases not matched to a gene. The CDR3 sequence is CASSESTSGFSTDTQYF. The DNA for the CDR3 is TGTGCCAGCAGTGAATCGACTAGCGGGTTTAGCACAGATACGCAGTATTTT.

The chain couples TRBV28 to TRBJ1-5; D uncertain. Trimming removed 2 bases at V and 4 bases at J, with 3 bases between. The CDR3 extends over 12 amino acids. Looked up from germline, CDR1 is MDHEN and CDR2 is SYDVKM. CDR3 nucleotides: TGTGCCAGCAGTTTAATTAATCAGCCCCAGCATTTT. Its protein is CASSLINQPQHF.

This clone is a singleton in its sample. This rearrangement joins TRBV6-1 to TRBJ2-2; 9 positions agree with TRBD1. The CDR3 is made up of 16 amino acids. Germline lookup yields CDR1 MNHNS and CDR2 SASEGT. V lost 4 bases, J lost 1 base, and 4 bases stayed unmatched. In DNA form, the CDR3 reads TGTGCCAGCAGTGGGGGGGACAGGGAGAACACCGGGGAGCTGTTTTTT. It is translated as CASSGGDRENTGELFF.

The CDR3, as DNA: TGTGCCAGTAGTATAGCGGCAGTCCCTTCCGCAGGTCGGCAGTACTTC. Protein sequence: CASSIAAVPSAGRQYF. The V call is TRBV19, the J call TRBJ2-7; no firm D call. The CDR3 consists of 16 residues. Trimming shortened V by 1 base and J by 9 bases, and 22 bases separated the two germline ends. Per the germline V gene, CDR1 is LNHDA and CDR2 is SQIVND (reference sequence). The complete variable domain, with remaining parts taken from reference TRBV19 and TRBJ2-7, reads DGGITQSPKYLFRKEGQNVTLSCEQNLNHDAMYWYRQDPGQGLRLIYYSQIVNDFQKGDIAEGYSVSREKKESFPLTVTSAQKNPTAFYLCASSIAAVPSAGRQYFGPGTRLTVT.

The chain has TRBV9 and TRBJ2-7; 11 nucleotides line up with TRBD2. Germline CDR1 SGDLS, CDR2 YYNGEE. V gave up 1 base and J gave up 5 bases; unmatched junction bases: 5. This CDR3 has 15 residues. The CDR3 protein is CASSVTGTSGNEQYF. For the CDR3, the DNA is TGTGCCAGCAGCGTAACTGGGACTAGCGGTAACGAGCAGTACTTC.

This chain joins TRBV28 and TRBJ1-5, with D uncertain. Germline loops: CDR1 MDHEN, CDR2 SYDVKM. Trimming shortened V by 3 bases and J by 0 bases, and 12 bases separated the two germline ends. CDR3 length equals 16 residues. The CDR3 nucleotides are TGTGCCAGCAGTTTGGGCAGTCCCTATAGCAATCAGCCCCAGCATTTT. It codes for CASSLGSPYSNQPQHF.

This chain links TRBV28 with TRBJ1-5; weak D call: TRBD1 (5 bases). From germline, CDR1 is MDHEN and CDR2 SYDVKM. The ends were cut back, 8 bases at V and 1 base at J, with 12 bases in the middle. CDR3 length equals 14 residues. In DNA form, the CDR3 reads TGTGCCAGCGGCCCCCGACAGAGCAATCAGCCCCAGCATTTT. Its translation is CASGPRQSNQPQHF. Full variable domain (outside the CDR3, taken from reference TRBV28 and TRBJ1-5): DVKVTQSSRYLVKRTGEKVFLECVQDMDHENMFWYRQDPGLGLRLIYFSYDVKMKEKGDIPEGYSVSREKKERFSLILESASTNQTSMYLCASGPRQSNQPQHFGDGTRLSIL.

The V call is TRBV5-4, the J call TRBJ2-7, with 8 bases fitting TRBD2. This CDR3 has 15 residues. The germline V gene has CDR1 SGHNT and CDR2 YYREEE (reference sequence). V was clipped by 0 bases and J by 6 bases; unmatched bases: 8. The CDR3 loop is CASSLAREGPGEQYF. In nucleotides, the CDR3 is TGTGCCAGCAGCTTGGCTCGGGAGGGCCCGGGCGAGCAGTACTTC.

The chain has TRBV28 and TRBJ2-3; maybe TRBD1 (7 bases). Trimming removed 3 bases from V and 0 bases from J, with 13 bases in between. Germline values: CDR1 MDHEN, CDR2 SYDVKM. The CDR3 is 16 residues long. The CDR3 region has the DNA TGTGCCAGCAGTTTGCTCGCGGGACAGAGCACAGATACGCAGTATTTT. It specifies CASSLLAGQSTDTQYF.

V gene TRBV7-9 combines with J gene TRBJ2-7, with 9 bases lining up with TRBD2. CDR1 SEHNR and CDR2 FQNEAQ come from the germline V gene (reference sequence). V shed 2 bases and J 2 bases; nucleotides not matched to a gene: 4. This CDR3 region has 15 residues. Here the CDR3 DNA reads TGTGCCAGCAGCTTAAGAGAGCGGGGGGCCTACGAGCAGTACTTC. This translates into CASSLRERGAYEQYF.

The gene calls are TRBV7-9 and TRBJ2-7, with a weak D call TRBD2 (6 bases). The CDR3 has 15 amino acids. V lost 1 base to trimming and J lost 2 bases, with 12 bases between them. Germline CDR1 reads SEHNR; CDR2 reads FQNEAQ (reference sequence). Here the CDR3 DNA reads TGTGCCAGCAGCTTAGGAGCCAGGGAGGCCTACGAGCAGTACTTC. This codes for CASSLGAREAYEQYF.

The chain joins TRBV25-1 to TRBJ1-5, with 10 bases that match TRBD1. The CDR3 contains 17 residues. Looked up from germline, CDR1 is MGHDK and CDR2 is SYGVNS. V lost 4 bases to trimming and J lost 0 bases; unmatched junction nucleotides: 6. The CDR3 DNA is TGTGCCAGCAGTGGGACAGGGGGTGGGTATAGCAATCAGCCCCAGCATTTT. It codes for CASSGTGGGYSNQPQHF.

The rearrangement uses TRBV29-1 and TRBJ2-5, with D perhaps matching TRBD2 (6 bases). The germline CDR1 and CDR2 sequences are SQVTM and ANQGSEA. The CDR3 covers 12 residues. V lost 7 bases and J lost 11, with 20 bases in between. The CDR3 reads CSAPGLTGEQYF. The CDR3 DNA reads as TGCAGCGCCCCCGGACTGACGGGGGAGCAGTACTTC.

The V and J genes are TRBV6-5 and TRBJ1-1, with no clear D. CDR1 and CDR2 (germline): MNHEY, SVGAGI. V was trimmed by 0 bases and J by 4 bases, leaving 15 bases between them. This CDR3 has 16 amino acids. CDR3 bases: TGTGCCAGCAGTTACTCCCCGACCTCCTGGGGCACTGAAGCTTTCTTT. Amino acid sequence: CASSYSPTSWGTEAFF.

This chain joins TRBV27 and TRBJ1-4; D gene ambiguous. V was shortened by 3 bases and J by 0 bases, with 11 bases between the two germline ends. Germline V lookup: CDR1 MNHEY, CDR2 SMNVEV (reference sequence). The CDR3 totals 16 residues. CDR3 loop: CASSLDPDPTNEKLFF. The CDR3 DNA sequence: TGTGCCAGCAGTTTGGACCCTGACCCAACTAATGAAAAACTGTTTTTT.

This sequence joins TRBV28 and TRBJ1-2; TRBD1 matches 7 bases. V gave up 5 bases and J gave up 4 bases; unmatched junction bases: 10. The CDR3 spans 15 residues. Looked up from germline, CDR1 is MDHEN and CDR2 is SYDVKM. As DNA, the CDR3 is TGTGCCAGCAGTCCTCCGACAGGGTTGGGCTATGGCTACACCTTC. This translates into CASSPPTGLGYGYTF.

This rearrangement joins TRBV13 to TRBJ2-7; D is possibly TRBD1 or TRBD2 (6 bases each). Germline lookup yields CDR1 PRHDT and CDR2 FYEKMQ (reference sequence). The CDR3 contains 17 residues. V was trimmed by 3 bases and J by 5 bases, leaving 23 bases between them. The CDR3 loop reads CASSFVPSGQGMNEQYF. The DNA for the CDR3 is TGTGCCAGCAGCTTTGTCCCCAGCGGGCAGGGGATGAACGAGCAGTACTTC.

This clone is a singleton in its sample. V and J are TRBV29-1 and TRBJ2-3; D unclear. Germline lookup yields CDR1 SQVTM and CDR2 ANQGSEA. CDR3 length: 15 residues. The V gene lost 0 bases and the J gene lost 2 bases, with 12 bases spanning the gap. DNA for the CDR3: TGCAGCGTTGAAGATCCGGGCCGTTACACAGATACGCAGTATTTT. Its protein is CSVEDPGRYTDTQYF.

CDR3 amino acids: CASSQHRTGWIEAFF. CDR3 nucleotide sequence: TGCGCCAGCAGCCAACACCGGACAGGGTGGATTGAAGCTTTCTTT. The V gene is TRBV4-1, the J gene TRBJ1-1, with TRBD1 identical over 8 bases. V lost 2 bases to trimming and J lost 7 bases; unmatched junction nucleotides: 9. Germline CDR1 is MGHRA and CDR2 is YSYEKL. The CDR3 has 15 residues.

Notes on this clone: The sample carries other DNA sequences with the same CDR3. The rearrangement joins TRBV19 to TRBJ2-7; the D is unclear. V dropped 3 bases and J dropped 2 bases, with 8 bases sitting between them. The CDR3 runs 13 residues. Germline CDR1 and CDR2: LNHDA and SQIVND (reference sequence). The CDR3 region has the DNA TGTGCCAGTAGTATGGGCGCGACCTACGAGCAGTACTTC. Translated, it gives CASSMGATYEQYF.

A note on this clone: This CDR3 is also generated by other DNA sequences in the sample. The chain combines TRBV28 with TRBJ2-3; 9 bases line up with TRBD1. Looked up from germline, CDR1 is MDHEN and CDR2 is SYDVKM. V shed 2 bases, J shed 3 bases, and the junction held 0 bases outside the gene matches. The CDR3 contains 14 residues. The CDR3 region is CASSLGTGTDTQYF. CDR3 bases: TGTGCCAGCAGTTTAGGGACAGGGACAGATACGCAGTATTTT.

The chain joins TRBV9 to TRBJ2-7; the D gene is possibly TRBD2 (6 bases). This CDR3 has 14 residues. CDR1 is SGDLS, CDR2 YYNGEE, per germline. Trimming took off 3 bases at V and 2 bases at J, with 12 bases between the two ends. The CDR3 region has the DNA TGTGCCAGCAGCGGGGACTGGGGGACCTACGAGCAGTACTTC. Protein product: CASSGDWGTYEQYF.

V usage is TRBV7-9 and J usage is TRBJ2-7; D remains ambiguous. Trimming took off 5 bases at V and 0 bases at J, with 11 bases between the two ends. CDR1 and CDR2 (germline): SEHNR, FQNEAQ (reference sequence). CDR3 length: 14 amino acids. CDR3 nucleotide sequence: TGTGCCAGCAGCGGAGCACTACTCTCCTACGAGCAGTACTTC. Protein product: CASSGALLSYEQYF.